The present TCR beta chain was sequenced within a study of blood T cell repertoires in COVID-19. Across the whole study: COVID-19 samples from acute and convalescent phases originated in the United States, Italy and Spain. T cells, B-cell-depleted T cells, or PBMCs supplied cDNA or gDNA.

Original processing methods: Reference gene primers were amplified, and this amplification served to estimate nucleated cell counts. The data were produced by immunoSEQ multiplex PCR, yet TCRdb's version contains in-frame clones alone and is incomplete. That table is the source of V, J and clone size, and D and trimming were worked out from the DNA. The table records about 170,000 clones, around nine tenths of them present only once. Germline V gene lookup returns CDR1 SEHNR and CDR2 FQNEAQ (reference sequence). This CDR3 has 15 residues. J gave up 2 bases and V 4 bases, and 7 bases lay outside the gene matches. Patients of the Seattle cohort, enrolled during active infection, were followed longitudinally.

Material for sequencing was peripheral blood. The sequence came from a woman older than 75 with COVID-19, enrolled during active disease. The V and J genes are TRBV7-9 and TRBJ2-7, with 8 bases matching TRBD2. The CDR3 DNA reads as TGTGCCAGCAGCTCCCCCGGGAGGGGAACCTACGAGCAGTACTTC. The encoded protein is CASSSPGRGTYEQYF.